The 14 T cell receptor beta chains reported below all come from one sample, sequenced in a study of blood T cell repertoires in COVID-19 (dated by TCRdb to the early 2020s). Library preparation used the immunoSEQ multiplex PCR assay. TCRdb obtained this table from immuneACCESS and retained in-frame rearrangements with V and J assigned. These tables miss some clones; where compared with another copy, unresolved V genes account for less than half of the shortfall, and the remainder is unexplained. The sample includes around 140,000 clones, with around 87% observed a single time. 8.5% to 9.5% of the sample is taken by the ten largest. Sequencing was performed on peripheral blood. These TCRs come from a woman between 50 and 59 years old with active or convalescent COVID-19.

V gene TRBV28 combines with J gene TRBJ1-2; TRBD1 matches at 9 bases. V gave up 7 bases and J gave up 5 bases; unmatched junction bases: 8. The CDR3 runs 14 residues. CDR1 and CDR2 from the germline V gene are MDHEN and SYDVKM. CDR3 region: CASKLTGGGYGYTF. For the CDR3, the DNA is TGTGCCAGCAAACTGACAGGGGGAGGTTATGGCTACACCTTC.

In this sample, this clone turned up once. The rearrangement uses TRBV28 and TRBJ1-1; no reliable D call. The germline V gene encodes CDR1 MDHEN and CDR2 SYDVKM. This CDR3 has 13 amino acids. V lost 5 bases to trimming and J lost 4 bases, with 11 bases between them. CDR3 protein: CASSDGVGTEAFF. The CDR3 coding sequence is TGTGCCAGCAGTGACGGGGTGGGCACTGAAGCTTTCTTT.

The CDR3 DNA sequence: TGCAGCGCCGAAGGAGGGGCGGTGGGAGCTTTCTTT. Its translation is CSAEGGAVGAFF. The rearrangement uses TRBV29-1 and TRBJ1-1; maybe TRBD1 (5 bases). Germline-derived CDR1 and CDR2 are SQVTM and ANQGSEA. V shed 7 bases and J shed 10 bases, with 19 bases lying between them. The length of the CDR3 is 12 residues.

V gene TRBV6-6 combines with J gene TRBJ1-5; 9 nucleotides match TRBD1. V was clipped by 5 bases and J by 4 bases; unmatched bases: 6. Germline V lookup: CDR1 MNHNY, CDR2 SVGAGI (reference sequence). The CDR3 totals 15 residues. CDR3 coding DNA: TGTGCCAGCAGTACCCGGACAGGGGCAAATCAGCCCCAGCATTTT. It yields the protein CASSTRTGANQPQHF.

This chain links TRBV6-5 with TRBJ1-1; TRBD1 aligns across 7 bases. The CDR3 covers 16 residues. The germline gives CDR1 MNHEY, CDR2 SVGAGI. V lost 4 bases, J lost 5 bases, and 13 bases stayed unmatched. CDR3 sequence reads: CASSSYLVSGGTEAFF. The CDR3 nucleotides are TGTGCCAGCAGTTCCTACCTCGTTTCAGGGGGAACTGAAGCTTTCTTT.

This clone appeared a single time. The rearrangement uses TRBV18 and TRBJ2-5; the match to TRBD1 covers 7 bases. V shed 3 bases and J 2 bases; nucleotides not matched to a gene: 3. The CDR3 spans 14 residues. Germline CDR1 and CDR2: KGHSH and LQKENI. CDR3 loop: CASSPGTDQETQYF. CDR3 DNA: TGTGCCAGCTCACCCGGGACAGATCAAGAGACCCAGTACTTC.

The table lists this clone with a few counts. The V gene is TRBV19, the J gene TRBJ1-2; D gene ambiguous. CDR1 is LNHDA and CDR2 is SQIVND in the germline V gene (reference sequence). V dropped 8 bases and J dropped 0 bases, with 7 bases sitting between them. The CDR3 is 12 residues long. Here the CDR3 DNA reads TGTGCCAGTTCCCTAGCTAACTATGGCTACACCTTC. Its protein product is CASSLANYGYTF.

The rearrangement joins TRBV12-3 or TRBV12-4 to TRBJ1-1, with D possibly matching TRBD1 (5 bases). The CDR3 runs to 12 residues. V was pared by 1 base and J by 6 bases, with 6 bases between. In nucleotides, the CDR3 is TGTGCCAGCAGTTTAGAGGGGTCTGAAGCTTTCTTT. It codes for CASSLEGSEAFF.

Comments on this clone: Other DNA sequences in this specimen translate into the identical CDR3. V gene TRBV5-1 combines with J gene TRBJ1-1; 7 bases map to TRBD1. The V gene's germline CDR1 is SGHRS and CDR2 YFSETQ. V dropped 0 bases and J dropped 0; count of bases not matched to a gene: 5. This CDR3 contains 16 residues. The CDR3 here is CASSLATGQMNTEAFF. CDR3 nucleotides: TGCGCCAGCAGCTTGGCGACGGGACAGATGAACACTGAAGCTTTCTTT.

The chain uses TRBV19 and TRBJ1-1; D unresolved. The CDR3 is 13 amino acids. Germline-derived CDR1 and CDR2 are LNHDA and SQIVND (reference sequence). Trimming removed 1 base at V and 1 base at J, with 4 bases between. The CDR3 here is CASSIVENTEAFF. CDR3 nucleotide sequence: TGTGCCAGTAGTATAGTAGAGAACACTGAAGCTTTCTTT.

CDR3 DNA sequence: TGTGCCAGCAGTTTCAGGGTTACCGCTGAAGCTTTCTTT. It codes for CASSFRVTAEAFF. This rearrangement joins TRBV27 to TRBJ1-1; a possible D gene is TRBD1 (5 bases). The CDR3 totals 13 residues. Germline CDR1 MNHEY, CDR2 SMNVEV (reference sequence). The V end was cut by 3 bases, the J end by 6 bases, with 11 bases between.

The chain links TRBV7-9 to TRBJ2-1, with TRBD2 matching over 13 bases. This CDR3 contains 17 residues. Germline V gives CDR1 SEHNR, CDR2 FQNEAQ (reference sequence). V shed 5 bases, J shed 4 bases, and the junction held 8 bases outside the gene matches. The CDR3: CASSERTSGGIYNEQFF. CDR3 in DNA: TGTGCCAGCAGCGAAAGGACTAGCGGGGGAATTTACAATGAGCAGTTCTTC. Full variable domain (outside the CDR3, taken from reference TRBV7-9 and TRBJ2-1): DTGVSQNPRHKITKRGQNVTFRCDPISEHNRLYWYRQTLGQGPEFLTYFQNEAQLEKSRLLSDRFSAERPKGSFSTLEIQRTEQGDSAMYLCASSERTSGGIYNEQFFGPGTRLTVL.

This clone was observed once. The chain carries TRBV2 and TRBJ2-7, with 8 bases identical to TRBD2. V dropped 5 bases and J dropped 3; count of bases not matched to a gene: 0. CDR3 size: 12 residues. CDR1 is SNHLY and CDR2 is FYNNEI in the germline V gene. CDR3 amino acids: CASSSGGYEQYF. DNA for the CDR3: TGTGCCAGCAGTAGCGGGGGCTACGAGCAGTACTTC.

This chain joins TRBV9 and TRBJ2-7; 7 positions agree with TRBD1. CDR3 size: 16 residues. Germline loops: CDR1 SGDLS, CDR2 YYNGEE. Trimming removed 3 bases from V and 7 bases from J; junction bases left unmatched: 16. CDR3 coding DNA: TGTGCCAGCAGCGGGACAGGTTCTATGAATACGGGGGAGCAGTACTTC. This sequence encodes CASSGTGSMNTGEQYF.